The sequence of this T cell receptor beta chain was determined in a study of CXCR3-negative and CXCR3-positive naive CD8 T cells. Findings of the study overall: CXCR3-expressing naive cells carried TRB CDR3s more hydrophobic than those of CXCR3-negative naive cells. Naive subsets had comparable surface CD5; TCR strength was inferred from TRB CDR3 properties. Similarly elevated diversity marked both naive subsets, with memory CD8+ cells showing far lower diversity.

With regard to this clonotype: Antigen: not known.

CDR1 and CDR2 (germline): LGHNA, YNFKEQ. The CDR3 runs to 13 residues. UMI-labeled 5' RACE TRB cDNA libraries were prepared from the cells. With the 5' RACE reads reprocessed, TCRdb shows one record per CDR3 protein and no DNA. Across 150,000 to 170,000 distinct CDR3 sequences, the top ten clones capture nearly 0.5% of the sample. Material for sequencing was naive CXCR3+ CD8+ T cells from blood. The subset is: CD45RO-CCR7+CD27+CD95- naive CD8+ T cells expressing CXCR3 (TNR3+). This chain links TRBV4-2 with TRBJ2-1. The clonotype comes from a human donor in good health. Some clones in this sample may be carry-over from other donors' samples. CDR3 in amino acids: CASSPILGNEQFF.